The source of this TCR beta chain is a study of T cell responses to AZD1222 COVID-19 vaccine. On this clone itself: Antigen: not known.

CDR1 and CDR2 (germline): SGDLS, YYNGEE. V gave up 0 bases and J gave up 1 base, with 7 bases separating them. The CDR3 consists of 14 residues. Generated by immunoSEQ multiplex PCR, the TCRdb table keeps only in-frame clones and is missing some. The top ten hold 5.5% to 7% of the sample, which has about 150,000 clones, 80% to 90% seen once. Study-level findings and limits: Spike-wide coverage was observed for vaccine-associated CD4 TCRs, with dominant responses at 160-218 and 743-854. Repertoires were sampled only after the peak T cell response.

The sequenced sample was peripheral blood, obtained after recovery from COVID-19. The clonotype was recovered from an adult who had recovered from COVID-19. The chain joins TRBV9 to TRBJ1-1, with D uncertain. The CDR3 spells CASSVDVKNTEAFF. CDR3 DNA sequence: TGTGCCAGCAGCGTAGACGTAAAGAACACTGAAGCTTTCTTT.